This T cell receptor (beta chain) was recovered during a study of regulatory T cells in long-lasting Graves disease. This clonotype was seen at least ten times. No antigen is known for it. Study findings and constraints: Newly diagnosed patients had higher TCR diversity than persistent Graves' patients did.

The V gene end was trimmed by 7 bases and the J gene end by 1 base; junction bases not matched to a gene: 9. The CDR3 extends over 15 amino acids. Described time point: persistent/refractory GD, antithyroid drugs over 5 years with positive TRAb. Making the TCR library involved RNA that had been extracted from PBMCs. EDTA tubes held roughly 9.9 milliliters of peripheral blood from each patient. To make TCR beta libraries, researchers used iRepertoire HTBI primers and Arm-PCR of CDR3 regions. TCRdb analysed the multiplex PCR reads with MiXCR anew, one entry per CDR3 protein. The table shows 400,000 to 500,000 distinct CDR3 sequences, with about 22% occurring only once.

The TCR comes from a female donor with Graves disease. The material sequenced was peripheral blood mononuclear cells (PBMCs), taken when the disease was refractory, from a patient treated with antithyroid drugs. The gene calls are TRBV12-3 or TRBV12-4 and TRBJ2-5, with 7 bases identical to TRBD2. DNA of the CDR3: TGTGCCAGCACCCTCAGCGGGGCCCGCCAAGAGACCCAGTACTTC. The encoded protein is CASTLSGARQETQYF.